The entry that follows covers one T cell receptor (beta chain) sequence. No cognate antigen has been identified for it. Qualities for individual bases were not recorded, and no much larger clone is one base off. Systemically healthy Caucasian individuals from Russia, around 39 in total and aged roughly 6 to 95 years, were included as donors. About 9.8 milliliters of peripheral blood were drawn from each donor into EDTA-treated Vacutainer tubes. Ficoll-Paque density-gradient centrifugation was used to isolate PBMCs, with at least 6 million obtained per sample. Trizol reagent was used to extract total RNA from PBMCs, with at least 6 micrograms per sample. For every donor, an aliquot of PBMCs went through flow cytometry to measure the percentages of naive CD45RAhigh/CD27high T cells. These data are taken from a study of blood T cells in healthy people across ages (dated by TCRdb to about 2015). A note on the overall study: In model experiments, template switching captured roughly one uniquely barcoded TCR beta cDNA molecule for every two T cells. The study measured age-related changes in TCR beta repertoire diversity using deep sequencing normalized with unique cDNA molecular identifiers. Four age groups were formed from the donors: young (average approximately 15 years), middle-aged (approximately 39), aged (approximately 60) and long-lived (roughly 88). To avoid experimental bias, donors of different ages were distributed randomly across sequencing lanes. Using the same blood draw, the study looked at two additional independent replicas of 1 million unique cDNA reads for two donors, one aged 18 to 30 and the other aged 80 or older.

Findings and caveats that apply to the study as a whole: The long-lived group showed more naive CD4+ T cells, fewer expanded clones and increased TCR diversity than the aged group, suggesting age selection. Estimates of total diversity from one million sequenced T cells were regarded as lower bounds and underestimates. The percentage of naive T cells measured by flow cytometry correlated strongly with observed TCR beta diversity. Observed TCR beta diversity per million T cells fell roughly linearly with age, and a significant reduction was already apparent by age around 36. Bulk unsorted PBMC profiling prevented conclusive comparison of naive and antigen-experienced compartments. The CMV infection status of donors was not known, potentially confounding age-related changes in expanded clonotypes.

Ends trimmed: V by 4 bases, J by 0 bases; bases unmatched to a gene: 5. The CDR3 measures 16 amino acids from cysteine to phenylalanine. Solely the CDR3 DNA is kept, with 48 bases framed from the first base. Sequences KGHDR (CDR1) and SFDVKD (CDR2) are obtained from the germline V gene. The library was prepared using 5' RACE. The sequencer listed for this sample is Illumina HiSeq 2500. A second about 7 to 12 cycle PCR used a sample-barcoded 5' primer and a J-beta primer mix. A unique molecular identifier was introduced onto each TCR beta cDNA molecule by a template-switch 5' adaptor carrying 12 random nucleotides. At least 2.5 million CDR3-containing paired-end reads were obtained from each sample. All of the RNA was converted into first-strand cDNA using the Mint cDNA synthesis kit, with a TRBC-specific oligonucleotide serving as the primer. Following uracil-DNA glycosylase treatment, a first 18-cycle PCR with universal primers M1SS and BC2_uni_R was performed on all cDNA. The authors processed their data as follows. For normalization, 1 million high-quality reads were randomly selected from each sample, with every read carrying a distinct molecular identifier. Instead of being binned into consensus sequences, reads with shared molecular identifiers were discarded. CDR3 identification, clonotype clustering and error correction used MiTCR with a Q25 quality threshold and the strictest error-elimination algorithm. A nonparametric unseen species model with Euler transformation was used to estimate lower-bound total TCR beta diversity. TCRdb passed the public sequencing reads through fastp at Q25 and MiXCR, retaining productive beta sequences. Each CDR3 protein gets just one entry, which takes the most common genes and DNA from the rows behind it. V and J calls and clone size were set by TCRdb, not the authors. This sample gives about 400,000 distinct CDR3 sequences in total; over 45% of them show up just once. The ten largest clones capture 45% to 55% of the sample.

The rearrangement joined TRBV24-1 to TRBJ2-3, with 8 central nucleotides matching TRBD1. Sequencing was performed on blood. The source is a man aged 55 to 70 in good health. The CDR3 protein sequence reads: CATSEGQASSTDTQYF. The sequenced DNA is TGTGCCACCAGTGAGGGACAGGCGTCTAGCACAGATACGCAGTATTTT.